What follows are 2 T cell receptor beta chains derived from one specimen sequenced in a study of blood T cell repertoires in COVID-19. Generated by immunoSEQ multiplex PCR, the TCRdb table keeps only in-frame clones and is missing some. The repertoire has 330,000 or so clones, about 89% of them found once; the top ten carry roughly 2%. Sequencing was done on a sample of PBMCs or T cells enriched from blood (not recorded which). Receptors originate from a man aged 35 to 55 in a cohort exposed to, infected with or recovered from COVID-19 (not recorded which).

The rearrangement uses TRBV6-2 or TRBV6-3 and TRBJ2-3; D is uncertain. The CDR3 is 13 residues long. V was clipped by 4 bases and J by 4 bases, with 9 bases between them. Germline CDR1 is MNHEY and CDR2 is SVGEGT. The CDR3 DNA reads as TGTGCCAGCAGTTTTCCCTTCCCAGATACGCAGTATTTT. Protein product: CASSFPFPDTQYF.

The chain combines TRBV9 with TRBJ2-3; 10 bases align to TRBD2. The V and J ends lost 2 bases and 4 bases, in that order; junction bases with no gene match: 4. The germline V gene encodes CDR1 SGDLS and CDR2 YYNGEE. The CDR3 has 15 residues. The CDR3 DNA is TGTGCCAGCAGCGTTTCTAGCGGGAGCGCAGATACGCAGTATTTT. Protein product: CASSVSSGSADTQYF.